The 27 T cell receptor beta chains below come from one sample, sequenced in a study of cytomegalovirus exposure and HLA in healthy donors. Generated by immunoSEQ multiplex PCR, the TCRdb table keeps only in-frame clones and is missing some. The sample yields roughly 300,000 clones, about 85% seen once. Input material: PBMCs. The receptors shown here come from a woman under 40 in good health and CMV-seropositive.

This chain uses TRBV5-4 with TRBJ2-3; the D is unclear. Deletions cut 4 bases from V and 4 bases from J, with 13 bases between. Germline CDR1 reads SGHNT; CDR2 reads YYREEE (reference sequence). The CDR3 consists of 14 residues. This CDR3 reads CASSPSILPDTQYF. Written as DNA, the CDR3 is TGTGCCAGCAGCCCGTCGATATTACCAGATACGCAGTATTTT.

The chain carries TRBV6-5 and TRBJ2-1, with 8 bases aligning to TRBD2. Trimming took 4 bases from V and 7 from J; bases not matched to a gene: 6. Germline lookup yields CDR1 MNHEY and CDR2 SVGAGI. The CDR3 totals 14 residues. In nucleotides, the CDR3 is TGTGCCAGCAGTTCGGGACTAGAAAGGAATGAGCAGTTCTTC. It codes for CASSSGLERNEQFF.

This clone was seen a handful of times. The chain carries TRBV27 and TRBJ1-6; D is ambiguous. Per germline, CDR1 MNHEY and CDR2 SMNVEV (reference sequence). There are 13 residues in the CDR3. Trimming took 6 bases from V and 14 from J, leaving 17 bases between them. CDR3 protein: CASRPPEPTALHF. As DNA, the CDR3 is TGTGCCAGCAGGCCTCCTGAGCCTACAGCCCTCCACTTT.

The chain carries TRBV5-1 and TRBJ2-7; 8 positions agree with TRBD2. The V and J ends lost 4 bases and 3 bases, in that order; junction bases with no gene match: 6. Germline assignment: CDR1 SGHRS and CDR2 YFSETQ. This CDR3 is built from 14 residues. This CDR3 reads CASSIPGLGYEQYF. The CDR3 DNA sequence: TGCGCCAGCAGCATACCGGGACTAGGCTACGAGCAGTACTTC.

Ten or more counts support this clone. This chain connects TRBV30 to TRBJ1-6; no firm D call. The germline V and J ends were trimmed by 1 base and 7 bases, with 14 bases remaining between them. The germline CDR1 and CDR2 sequences are GTSNPN and SVGIG (reference sequence). This CDR3 comprises 15 residues. The CDR3 sequence: CAWSDSSLGNSPLHF. The CDR3 region has the DNA TGTGCCTGGAGTGATAGTAGCCTCGGGAATTCACCCCTCCACTTT.

This sequence joins TRBV2 and TRBJ2-7; D ambiguous. CDR1 and CDR2 from the germline V gene are SNHLY and FYNNEI. The CDR3 spans 15 residues. Trimming cost V 3 bases and J 1 base, with 13 bases left between them. DNA of the CDR3: TGTGCCAGCAGTGAGGTATTTAGCAGGTCCTACGAGCAGTACTTC. Protein product: CASSEVFSRSYEQYF.

V gene TRBV2 combines with J gene TRBJ2-5; D is ambiguous. Trimming cost V 3 bases and J 1 base, with 6 bases left between them. The CDR3 covers 13 residues. Per germline, CDR1 SNHLY and CDR2 FYNNEI. CDR3 bases: TGTGCCAGCAGTGAGGTCGGCCAAGAGACCCAGTACTTC. Its translation is CASSEVGQETQYF.

J is TRBJ1-2 and V is TRBV28; D is perhaps TRBD1 (5 bases). CDR1 MDHEN and CDR2 SYDVKM come from the germline V gene. The CDR3 totals 14 residues. V lost 5 bases to trimming and J lost 2 bases, with 12 bases between them. CDR3 nucleotides: TGTGCCAGCAGTCGGGGGATGGAAAACTATGGCTACACCTTC. Translated, it gives CASSRGMENYGYTF.

This chain uses TRBV7-9 with TRBJ1-4; D call uncertain. V lost 5 bases and J 6 bases, leaving 4 bases between the germline ends. CDR1 and CDR2 (germline): SEHNR, FQNEAQ (reference sequence). CDR3 size: 11 residues. This CDR3 is CASSTHEKLFF. Written as DNA, the CDR3 is TGTGCCAGCAGCACCCATGAAAAACTGTTTTTT.

Turning to this clone: At one end, the junction sequence differs from germline, possibly due to a read error. This chain joins TRBV11-3 and TRBJ2-2; 8 bases match TRBD1. CDR3 length: 15 residues. Germline assignment: CDR1 SGHNT and CDR2 YENEEA. CDR3 protein: CASSIDRGKGGELFF. The DNA for the CDR3 is TGTGCCAGCAGCATAGACAGGGGAAAGGGCGGGGAGCTGTTTTTT.

The V and J genes are TRBV13 and TRBJ2-5, with a tentative D call TRBD1 (5 bases). The CDR3 runs 15 residues. With 4 bases removed from V and 2 bases from J, the gap between germline ends came to 14 bases. The germline V gene has CDR1 PRHDT and CDR2 FYEKMQ (reference sequence). The CDR3 is CASSSRVQGQETQYF. CDR3 sequence (DNA): TGTGCCAGCAGCTCTAGGGTTCAGGGTCAAGAGACCCAGTACTTC.

The V gene is TRBV13, the J gene TRBJ1-6; 7 bases fit TRBD1. The CDR3 sequence is 15 residues long. The V gene end was trimmed by 1 base and the J gene end by 5 bases; junction bases not matched to a gene: 2. Per the germline V gene, CDR1 is PRHDT and CDR2 is FYEKMQ (reference sequence). CDR3 region: CASSLEGQNNSPLHF. CDR3 DNA: TGTGCCAGCAGCTTAGAGGGACAGAATAATTCACCCCTCCACTTT.

This chain joins TRBV5-1 and TRBJ2-3; TRBD2 might be the D (6 bases). Germline V gives CDR1 SGHRS, CDR2 YFSETQ. The length of the CDR3 is 15 residues. Trimming cost V 3 bases and J 0 bases, with 11 bases left between them. The CDR3 DNA is TGCGCCAGCAGCTCCGCGGGGACTAGCACAGATACGCAGTATTTT. Protein sequence: CASSSAGTSTDTQYF.

This clone appeared once. The V gene is TRBV6-1, the J gene TRBJ2-7, with D maybe TRBD1 (6 bases). The CDR3 is 13 amino acids. The V gene's germline CDR1 is MNHNS and CDR2 SASEGT. V was cut by 4 bases and J by 3 bases, with 10 bases left in between. CDR3 loop: CASSVFRGYEQYF. The CDR3 DNA reads as TGTGCCAGCAGTGTATTCAGGGGCTACGAGCAGTACTTC.

The rearrangement joins TRBV28 to TRBJ2-7; D tentatively fits TRBD1 or TRBD2 (5 bases each). Trimming left V 3 bases short and J 2 bases short, with 11 bases between. The V gene's germline CDR1 is MDHEN and CDR2 SYDVKM. There are 14 residues in the CDR3. The CDR3: CASSFPRDPYEQYF. CDR3 sequence (DNA): TGTGCCAGCAGTTTTCCCAGGGACCCCTACGAGCAGTACTTC. Variable domain in full (rest from reference TRBV28 and TRBJ2-7): DVKVTQSSRYLVKRTGEKVFLECVQDMDHENMFWYRQDPGLGLRLIYFSYDVKMKEKGDIPEGYSVSREKKERFSLILESASTNQTSMYLCASSFPRDPYEQYFGPGTRLTVT.

The V and J genes are TRBV27 and TRBJ2-1, with D unresolved. This CDR3 spans 11 amino acids. The V and J ends lost 5 bases and 9 bases respectively, with 8 bases between them. The germline CDR1 and CDR2 sequences are MNHEY and SMNVEV (reference sequence). The CDR3, as DNA: TGTGCCAGCAGTCAGTATGGTGAGCAGTTCTTC. Protein: CASSQYGEQFF.

V usage is TRBV14 and J usage is TRBJ1-5, with 7 bases lining up with TRBD1. This CDR3 spans 17 amino acids. Germline loops: CDR1 SGHDN, CDR2 FVKESK. Trimming at V came to 1 base and at J to 4 bases, leaving 10 bases not matched to a gene. The CDR3 loop reads CASSQVSQGGTNQPQHF. In DNA, the CDR3 is TGTGCCAGCAGCCAAGTTTCTCAGGGGGGGACGAATCAGCCCCAGCATTTT.

V and J are TRBV27 and TRBJ2-3; possible D gene TRBD1, 6 bases. The CDR3 is made up of 16 amino acids. The germline CDR1 and CDR2 sequences are MNHEY and SMNVEV (reference sequence). The V end lost 5 bases, the J end lost 1 base, and 16 bases lay between the germline ends. CDR3 region: CASSPGTPKRTDTQYF. The CDR3, as DNA: TGTGCCAGCAGTCCTGGGACACCCAAGCGCACAGATACGCAGTATTTT.

The rearrangement uses TRBV4-1 and TRBJ2-7; tentative D call: TRBD2 (7 bases). From germline, CDR1 is MGHRA and CDR2 YSYEKL. Trimming stripped 2 bases from V and 5 bases from J, with 22 bases between. The CDR3 covers 17 residues. For the CDR3, the DNA is TGCGCCAGCAGCCAAACCGCGGGGGCTACCTCCTTCCACGAGCAGTACTTC. Residues: CASSQTAGATSFHEQYF.

The rearrangement joins TRBV7-8 to TRBJ1-2; no reliable D call. The CDR3 extends over 13 amino acids. V was cut by 3 bases and J by 2 bases, with 7 bases left in between. Germline lookup yields CDR1 SGHVS and CDR2 FQNEAQ. The CDR3 loop is CASSLDGNYGYTF. In nucleotides, the CDR3 is TGTGCCAGCAGCTTGGACGGGAACTATGGCTACACCTTC.

The chain joins TRBV30 to TRBJ1-4; D unresolved. The germline V gene has CDR1 GTSNPN and CDR2 SVGIG (reference sequence). Trimming took off 2 bases at V and 2 bases at J, with 15 bases between the two ends. The CDR3 has 16 residues. DNA for the CDR3: TGTGCCTGGAGTAGGCAGATTCGGCCGACTAATGAAAAACTGTTTTTT. Translation gives CAWSRQIRPTNEKLFF.

This clone was seen only a few times. The V call is TRBV5-1, the J call TRBJ2-7, with 10 bases lining up with TRBD1. Trimming cost V 4 bases and J 3 bases; bases outside gene matches: 7. CDR1 and CDR2 (germline): SGHRS, YFSETQ. This CDR3 has 15 amino acids. Here the CDR3 DNA reads TGCGCCAGCAGCACGGGACAGGGGTACGACTACGAGCAGTACTTC. This gives the protein CASSTGQGYDYEQYF. The full variable domain, in which reference TRBV5-1 and TRBJ2-7 provide the parts outside the CDR3, is KAGVTQTPRYLIKTRGQQVTLSCSPISGHRSVSWYQQTPGQGLQFLFEYFSETQRNKGNFPGRFSGRQFSNSRSEMNVSTLELGDSALYLCASSTGQGYDYEQYFGPGTRLTVT.

The chain employs TRBV4-2 and TRBJ2-1, with a possible D match to TRBD2 (8 bases). Germline V gives CDR1 LGHNA, CDR2 YNFKEQ. The CDR3 spans 18 residues. Trimming stripped 1 base from V and 7 bases from J, with 23 bases between. Written as DNA, the CDR3 is TGTGCCAGCAGCCAAGGAGGGGGCGAGCGGGAGTTTGGGAATGAGCAGTTCTTC. Translation gives CASSQGGGEREFGNEQFF.

V is TRBV28 and J is TRBJ1-1; D possibly corresponds to TRBD1 (5 bases). The V and J ends lost 6 bases and 4 bases respectively, with 18 bases between them. The germline V gene has CDR1 MDHEN and CDR2 SYDVKM. The length of the CDR3 is 15 residues. CDR3 nucleotide sequence: TGTGCCAGCAGGGGGAACAGGCAGTCGGGCACTGAAGCTTTCTTT. The encoded protein is CASRGNRQSGTEAFF.

This chain links TRBV28 with TRBJ1-1, with D maybe TRBD1 (5 bases). V lost 5 bases, J lost 7 bases, and 8 bases lay in between. There are 11 residues in the CDR3. CDR1 is MDHEN, CDR2 SYDVKM, per germline. CDR3 sequence reads: CASSTGIEAFF. DNA for the CDR3: TGTGCCAGCAGTACAGGAATTGAAGCTTTCTTT.

For the CDR3, the DNA is TGTGCCCGCCCCCCCCACCGGCTGGGACTAGCGGGAGTATACGAGCAGTACTTC. It encodes CARPPHRLGLAGVYEQYF. The V gene is TRBV28, the J gene TRBJ2-7; 14 nucleotides match TRBD2. Per germline, CDR1 MDHEN and CDR2 SYDVKM. The CDR3 is 18 residues long. Trimming took 11 bases from V and 4 from J; bases not matched to a gene: 19.

The chain has TRBV2 and TRBJ1-2; 9 bases match TRBD1. Germline CDR1 is SNHLY and CDR2 is FYNNEI. Trimming took 6 bases from V and 5 from J; bases not matched to a gene: 13. CDR3 length: 16 residues. DNA for the CDR3: TGTGCCAGCAGGGCGGGACAGGGTACCCTTGGTTATGGCTACACCTTC. Translated: CASRAGQGTLGYGYTF.